The TCR beta chain under discussion was sequenced for a study of OX40 agonist ivuxolimab in advanced cancers. Study-level points and caveats: In CD8+ T cells, expanded clones were on average more numerous than in CD4+. The study observed clonal expansion of CD4+ and CD8+ blood T cells by week 6 at 0.1 to 3.0 mg/kg.

Data came from immunoSEQ multiplex PCR; TCRdb stores just in-frame clones and leaves some out. This table holds under 85,000 clones, 88% found once. Points on this clone: Its antigen is unidentified.

The CDR3 covers 13 residues. J was trimmed by 3 bases and V by 7 bases; bases with no gene match: 5. Germline CDR1 MRHNA, CDR2 SNTAGT. This specimen was CD4+ or CD8+ T cells sorted from blood, taken in a trial of the OX40 agonist ivuxolimab. This TCR was sampled from an adult with an advanced solid tumor such as melanoma, head and neck, liver or kidney cancer. This rearrangement joins TRBV6-4 to TRBJ1-2, with 7 bases lining up with TRBD1. The CDR3 spells CASTMGQYYGYTF. The CDR3 DNA is TGTGCCAGCACCATGGGACAGTACTATGGCTACACCTTC.